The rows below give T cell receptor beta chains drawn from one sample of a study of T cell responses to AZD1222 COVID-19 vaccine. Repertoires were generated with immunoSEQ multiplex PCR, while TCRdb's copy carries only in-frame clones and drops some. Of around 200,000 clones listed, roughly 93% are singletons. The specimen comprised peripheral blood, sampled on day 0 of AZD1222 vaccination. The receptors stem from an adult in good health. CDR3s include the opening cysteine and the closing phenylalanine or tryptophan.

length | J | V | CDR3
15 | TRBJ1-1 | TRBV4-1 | CASSQSTGSNTEAFF
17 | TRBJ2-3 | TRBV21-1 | CASSKGPVGSFEDTQYF
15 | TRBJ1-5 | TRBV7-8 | CASSQGQKGNQPQHF
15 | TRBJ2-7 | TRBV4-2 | CASSQVGTGTYEQYF
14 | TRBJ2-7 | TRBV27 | CASSQRQGWHEQYF
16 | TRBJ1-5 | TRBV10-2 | CASSDGRTDSNQPQHF
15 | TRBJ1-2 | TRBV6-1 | CASSEPSVGTYGYTF
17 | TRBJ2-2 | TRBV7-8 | CASSWRDRGLSTGELFF
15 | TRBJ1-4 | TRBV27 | CASSSGIATNEKLFF
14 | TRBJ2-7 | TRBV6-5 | CASIHGGGGYEQYF
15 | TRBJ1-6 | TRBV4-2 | CASSQGAGAGSPLHF
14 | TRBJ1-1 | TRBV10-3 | CAISPGAWNTEAFF
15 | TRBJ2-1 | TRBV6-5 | CASRVQRGGYNEQFF
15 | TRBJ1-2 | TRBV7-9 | CASSPTGGRPEGYTF
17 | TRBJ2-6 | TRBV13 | CASSSATGDSGANVLTF
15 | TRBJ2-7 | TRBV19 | CASSISGQGRHEQYF
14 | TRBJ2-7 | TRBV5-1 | CASSFRDRSYEQYF
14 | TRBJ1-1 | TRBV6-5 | CASSYSKGATEAFF
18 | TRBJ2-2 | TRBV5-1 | CASSPSFPGTANTGELFF
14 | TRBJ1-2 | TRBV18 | CASSPGQELNGYTF
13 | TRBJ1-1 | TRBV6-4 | CASSRRLNTEAFF
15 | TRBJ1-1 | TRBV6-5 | CASSPLLFGNTEAFF
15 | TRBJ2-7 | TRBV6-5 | CASSYGLPRAYEQYF
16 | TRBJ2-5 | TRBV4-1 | CASSPILGGAGETQYF